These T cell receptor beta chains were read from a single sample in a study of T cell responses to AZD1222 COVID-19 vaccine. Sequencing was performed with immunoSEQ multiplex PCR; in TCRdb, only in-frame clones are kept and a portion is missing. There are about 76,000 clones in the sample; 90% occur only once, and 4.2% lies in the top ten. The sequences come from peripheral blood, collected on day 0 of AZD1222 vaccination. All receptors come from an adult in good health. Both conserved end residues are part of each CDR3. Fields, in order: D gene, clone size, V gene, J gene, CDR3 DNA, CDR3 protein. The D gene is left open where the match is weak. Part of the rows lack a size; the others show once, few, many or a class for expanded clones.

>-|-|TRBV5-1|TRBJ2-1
TGCGCCAGCGGGGGGGCCGTGGATGAGCAGTTCTTC
CASGGAVDEQFF
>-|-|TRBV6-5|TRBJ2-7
TGTGCCAGCAGTCCGTTGGGACCGACCTACGAGCAGTACTTC
CASSPLGPTYEQYF
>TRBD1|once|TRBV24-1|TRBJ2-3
TGTGCCACCAGTGATCCGGACAGGGCAGGCCCAGATACGCAGTATTTT
CATSDPDRAGPDTQYF
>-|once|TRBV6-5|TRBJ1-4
TGTGCCAGCAAGGAGAGCGGGAATGAAAAACTGTTTTTT
CASKESGNEKLFF
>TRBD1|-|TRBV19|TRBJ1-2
TGTGCCAGTAGCCGACAGGGGATAAACTATGGCTACACCTTC
CASSRQGINYGYTF
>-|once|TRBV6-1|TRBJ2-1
TGTGCCAGCAGTGAACAGAGAGGCACCTACAATGAGCAGTTCTTC
CASSEQRGTYNEQFF
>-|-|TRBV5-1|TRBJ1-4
TGCGCCAGCAGCCCTTCCCAGGTTGCAACTAATGAAAAACTGTTTTTT
CASSPSQVATNEKLFF
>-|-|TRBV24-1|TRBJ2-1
TGTGCCACGGGGTCGAACAATGAGCAGTTCTTC
CATGSNNEQFF
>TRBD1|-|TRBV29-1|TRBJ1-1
TGCAGCCAAAGGCAGGGGGCAAACACTGAAGCTTTCTTT
CSQRQGANTEAFF
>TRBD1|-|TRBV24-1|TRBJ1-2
TGTGCCACCAGTGAGCCGCAGGGGGGACGGGGCTACACCTTC
CATSEPQGGRGYTF
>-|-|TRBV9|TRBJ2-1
TGTGCCAGCAGCGTAGCTGGTAGCGGCTCCTACAATGAGCAGTTCTTC
CASSVAGSGSYNEQFF
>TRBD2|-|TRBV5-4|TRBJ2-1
TGTGCCAGCAGCTTTCCCGGGACTAGCGGGGGCGCCCTCTACAATGAGCAGTTCTTC
CASSFPGTSGGALYNEQFF
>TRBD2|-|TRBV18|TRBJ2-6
TGTGCCAGCTCATCGCGGGGGGGATTTGTCTCTGGGGCCAACGTCCTGACTTTC
CASSSRGGFVSGANVLTF
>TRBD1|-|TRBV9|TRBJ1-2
TGTGCCAGCAGCGAAAGAGCCGGGACAGATGGCTACACCTTC
CASSERAGTDGYTF
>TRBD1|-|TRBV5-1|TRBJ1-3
TGCGCCAGCAGCCCAACAGGGGGCCTCTCTGGAAACACCATATATTTT
CASSPTGGLSGNTIYF
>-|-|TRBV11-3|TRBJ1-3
TGTGCCAGCGCGAGGAACTCTGGAAACACCATATATTTT
CASARNSGNTIYF
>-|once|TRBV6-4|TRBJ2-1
TGTGCCAGGAGACTCACTCTAGGGTACAATGAGCAGTTCTTC
CARRLTLGYNEQFF
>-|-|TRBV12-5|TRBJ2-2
TGTGCTAGTGGTTTCGGACAGTTCAACACCGGGGAGCTGTTTTTT
CASGFGQFNTGELFF
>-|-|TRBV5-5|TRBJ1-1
TGTGCCAGCAGCTTTTTGACAGGGAACACTGAAGCTTTCTTT
CASSFLTGNTEAFF
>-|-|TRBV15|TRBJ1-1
TGTGCCACCAGCATAGGACCAGCAAACACTGAAGCTTTCTTT
CATSIGPANTEAFF
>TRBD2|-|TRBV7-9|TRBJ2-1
TGTGCCAGCAGCTTAGCGCAGCTATCCGCCGGCGGGAGATCGGATGAGCAGTTCTTC
CASSLAQLSAGGRSDEQFF
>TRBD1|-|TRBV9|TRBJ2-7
TGTGCCAGCAGCCAAGCGGACAGGGGCGAGCAGTACTTC
CASSQADRGEQYF
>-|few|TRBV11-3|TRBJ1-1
TGTGCCAGCAGCTTTAGGGGGTCCACTGAAGCTTTCTTT
CASSFRGSTEAFF
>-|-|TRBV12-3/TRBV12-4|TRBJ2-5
TGTGCCAGCAGTTTGGAGGGCCGGGAGACCCAGTACTTC
CASSLEGRETQYF
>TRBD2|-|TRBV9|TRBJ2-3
TGTGCCAGCAGCTACACTAGCGTACGCACAGATACGCAGTATTTT
CASSYTSVRTDTQYF
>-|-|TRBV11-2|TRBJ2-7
TGTGCCAGCAGACCCCTAGCTAGCATTAACTACGAGCAGTACTTC
CASRPLASINYEQYF
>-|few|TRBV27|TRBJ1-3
TGTGCCAGCCGACGGGTCAGTGGAAACACCATATATTTT
CASRRVSGNTIYF
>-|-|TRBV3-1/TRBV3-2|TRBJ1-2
TGTGCCAGCAGCCGATCCGAGGCCAACCTCTATGGCTACACCTTC
CASSRSEANLYGYTF
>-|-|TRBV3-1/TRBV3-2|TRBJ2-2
TGTGCCAGCAGCCGCCAGTCCGCAGGACTCACCGGGGAGCTGTTTTTT
CASSRQSAGLTGELFF
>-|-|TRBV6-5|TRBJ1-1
TGTGCCAGCAGTTACCAAGCGGAGCGCCAGGCTTTCTTT
CASSYQAERQAFF
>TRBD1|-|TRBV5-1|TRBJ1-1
TGCGCCAGCAGCCTCGACCCCGGGACAGGGTACGCTGAAGCTTTCTTT
CASSLDPGTGYAEAFF
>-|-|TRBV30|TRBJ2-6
TGTGCCTGGCGCGGGGCCAACGTCCTGACTTTC
CAWRGANVLTF
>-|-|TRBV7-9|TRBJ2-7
TGTGCCAGCAGCTTAGAGGGCGGATTCTCCCTAATCGAGCAGTACTTC
CASSLEGGFSLIEQYF
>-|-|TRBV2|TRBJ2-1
TGTGCCAGCGTCAGGACACCAGGGGAACGTGAGCAGTTCTTC
CASVRTPGEREQFF
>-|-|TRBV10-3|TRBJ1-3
TGTGCCATCAGTGAGAGCAGCTACTCTGGAAACACCATATATTTT
CAISESSYSGNTIYF
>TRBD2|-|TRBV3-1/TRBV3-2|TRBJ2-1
TGTGCCAGCAGCAGACTAGCGGGGGGTCGTATGGAGCAGTTCTTC
CASSRLAGGRMEQFF
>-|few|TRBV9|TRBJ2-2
TGTGCCAGCAGCCTCAGGGGGAACACCGGGGAGCTGTTTTTT
CASSLRGNTGELFF
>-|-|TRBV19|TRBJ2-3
TGTGCCAGTAGTTCCGGAGGGGGAGATACGCAGTATTTT
CASSSGGGDTQYF
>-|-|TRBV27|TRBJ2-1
TGTGCCAGCAGTTTATCGGGGAGAGAGCAGTTCTTC
CASSLSGREQFF
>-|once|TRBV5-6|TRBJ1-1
TGTGCCAGCAGCTTGGGGCCCCAGGGTTGGACTGAAGCTTTCTTT
CASSLGPQGWTEAFF
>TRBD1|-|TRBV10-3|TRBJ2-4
TGTGCCATCAGTGAGTCAGGGGGCTTAGCCAAAAACATTCAGTACTTC
CAISESGGLAKNIQYF
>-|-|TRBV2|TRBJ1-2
TGTGCCAGCAGTGTACAAGGTGCCGTTTATGGCTACACCTTC
CASSVQGAVYGYTF
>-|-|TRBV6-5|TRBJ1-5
TGTGCCAGCAGCCGACGGTATAGCAATCAGCCCCAGCATTTT
CASSRRYSNQPQHF
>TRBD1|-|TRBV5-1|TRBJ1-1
TGCGCCAGCAGCTTGGACCAGGGGACAGCGAACACTGAAGCTTTCTTT
CASSLDQGTANTEAFF